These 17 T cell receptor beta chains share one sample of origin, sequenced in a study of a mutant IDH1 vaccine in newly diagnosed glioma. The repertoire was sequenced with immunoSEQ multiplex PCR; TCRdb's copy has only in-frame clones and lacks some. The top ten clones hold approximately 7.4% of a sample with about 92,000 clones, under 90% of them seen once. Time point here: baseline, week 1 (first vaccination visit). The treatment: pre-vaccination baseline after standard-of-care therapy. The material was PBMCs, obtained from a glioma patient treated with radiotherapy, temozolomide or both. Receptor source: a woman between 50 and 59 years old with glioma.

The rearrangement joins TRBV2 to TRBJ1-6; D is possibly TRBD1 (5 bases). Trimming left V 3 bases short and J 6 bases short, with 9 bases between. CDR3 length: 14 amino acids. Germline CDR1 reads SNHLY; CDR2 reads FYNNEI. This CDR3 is CASSEGLPNSPLHF. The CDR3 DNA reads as TGTGCCAGCAGTGAGGGACTTCCTAATTCACCCCTCCACTTT. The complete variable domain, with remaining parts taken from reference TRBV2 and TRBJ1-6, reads EPEVTQTPSHQVTQMGQEVILRCVPISNHLYFYWYRQILGQKVEFLVSFYNNEISEKSEIFDDQFSVERPDGSNFTLKIRSTKLEDSAMYFCASSEGLPNSPLHFGNGTRLTVT.

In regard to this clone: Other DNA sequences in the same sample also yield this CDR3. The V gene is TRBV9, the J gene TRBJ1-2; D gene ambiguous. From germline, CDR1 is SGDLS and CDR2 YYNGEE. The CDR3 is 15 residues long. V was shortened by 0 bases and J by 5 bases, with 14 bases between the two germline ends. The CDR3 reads CASSVGGGSTYGYTF. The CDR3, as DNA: TGTGCCAGCAGCGTAGGAGGAGGCTCTACATATGGCTACACCTTC.

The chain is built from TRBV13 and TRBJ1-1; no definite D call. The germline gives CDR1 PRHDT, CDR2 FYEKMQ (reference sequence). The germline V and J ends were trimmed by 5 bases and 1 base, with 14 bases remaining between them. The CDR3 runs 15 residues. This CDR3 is CASSTTPNRNTEAFF. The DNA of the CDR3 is TGTGCCAGCAGCACTACCCCCAACAGGAACACTGAAGCTTTCTTT.

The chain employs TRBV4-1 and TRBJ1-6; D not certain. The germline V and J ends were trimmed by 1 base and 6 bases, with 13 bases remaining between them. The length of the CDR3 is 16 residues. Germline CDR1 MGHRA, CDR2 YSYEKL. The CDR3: CASSQGLPGSNSPLHF. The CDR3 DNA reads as TGCGCCAGCAGCCAAGGGCTACCGGGATCTAATTCACCCCTCCACTTT.

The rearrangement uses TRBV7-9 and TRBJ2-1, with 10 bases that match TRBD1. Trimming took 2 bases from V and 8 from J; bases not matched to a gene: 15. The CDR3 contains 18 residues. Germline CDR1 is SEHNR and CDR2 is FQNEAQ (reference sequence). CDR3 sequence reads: CASSLTSGTGEAWDEQFF. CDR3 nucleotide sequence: TGTGCCAGCAGCTTAACATCCGGGACAGGGGAGGCTTGGGATGAGCAGTTCTTC.

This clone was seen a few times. CDR3 in amino acids: CAISGVPGVNGELFF. CDR3 DNA sequence: TGTGCCATCAGCGGGGTCCCCGGGGTTAACGGGGAGCTGTTTTTT. J is TRBJ2-2 and V is TRBV10-3; possible D gene TRBD2, 5 bases. Between the trimmed V and J ends, which lost 6 bases and 7 bases, there was a span of 18 bases. The CDR3 sequence is 15 residues long. Germline CDR1 is ENHRY and CDR2 is SYGVKD.

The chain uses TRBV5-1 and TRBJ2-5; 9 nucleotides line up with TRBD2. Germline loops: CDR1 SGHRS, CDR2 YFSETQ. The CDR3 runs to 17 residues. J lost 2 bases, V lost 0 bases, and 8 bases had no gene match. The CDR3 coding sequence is TGCGCCAGCAGCTTGGAGCCTAGCGGGATCAGGCAAGAGACCCAGTACTTC. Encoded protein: CASSLEPSGIRQETQYF. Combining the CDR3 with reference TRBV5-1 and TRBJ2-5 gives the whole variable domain KAGVTQTPRYLIKTRGQQVTLSCSPISGHRSVSWYQQTPGQGLQFLFEYFSETQRNKGNFPGRFSGRQFSNSRSEMNVSTLELGDSALYLCASSLEPSGIRQETQYFGPGTRLLVL.

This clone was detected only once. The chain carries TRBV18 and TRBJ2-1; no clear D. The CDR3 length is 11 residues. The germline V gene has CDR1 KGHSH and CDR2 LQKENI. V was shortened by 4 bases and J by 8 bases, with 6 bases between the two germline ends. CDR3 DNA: TGTGCCAGCTCACTAAAGGATGAGCAGTTCTTC. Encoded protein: CASSLKDEQFF.

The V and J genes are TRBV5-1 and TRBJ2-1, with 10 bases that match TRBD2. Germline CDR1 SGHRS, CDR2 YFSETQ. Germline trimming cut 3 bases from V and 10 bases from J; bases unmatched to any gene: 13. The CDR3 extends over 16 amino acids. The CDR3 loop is CASSSFIAGGPVEQFF. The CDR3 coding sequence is TGCGCCAGCAGCTCTTTTATAGCGGGGGGCCCGGTAGAGCAGTTCTTC.

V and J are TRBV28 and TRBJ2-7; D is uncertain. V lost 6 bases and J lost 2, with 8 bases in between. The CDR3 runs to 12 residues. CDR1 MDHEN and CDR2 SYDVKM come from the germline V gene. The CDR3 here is CASSQTAYEQYF. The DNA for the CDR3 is TGTGCCAGCAGCCAAACAGCCTACGAGCAGTACTTC.

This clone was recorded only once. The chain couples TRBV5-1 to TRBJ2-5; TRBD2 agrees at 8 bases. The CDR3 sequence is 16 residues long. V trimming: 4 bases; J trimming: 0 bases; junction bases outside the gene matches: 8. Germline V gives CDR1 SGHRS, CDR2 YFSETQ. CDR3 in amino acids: CASSGGSGANQETQYF. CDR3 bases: TGCGCCAGCAGCGGGGGTAGCGGGGCCAACCAAGAGACCCAGTACTTC. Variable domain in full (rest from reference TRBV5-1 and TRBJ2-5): KAGVTQTPRYLIKTRGQQVTLSCSPISGHRSVSWYQQTPGQGLQFLFEYFSETQRNKGNFPGRFSGRQFSNSRSEMNVSTLELGDSALYLCASSGGSGANQETQYFGPGTRLLVL.

The CDR3 loop reads CASSWDGTYEQYF. In nucleotides, the CDR3 is TGTGCCAGCAGCTGGGACGGAACCTACGAGCAGTACTTC. This chain connects TRBV5-6 to TRBJ2-7, with D possibly being TRBD1 or TRBD2 (5 bases each). The V end was cut by 3 bases, the J end by 2 bases, with 9 bases between. CDR3 size: 13 residues. The germline CDR1 and CDR2 sequences are SGHDT and YYEEEE.

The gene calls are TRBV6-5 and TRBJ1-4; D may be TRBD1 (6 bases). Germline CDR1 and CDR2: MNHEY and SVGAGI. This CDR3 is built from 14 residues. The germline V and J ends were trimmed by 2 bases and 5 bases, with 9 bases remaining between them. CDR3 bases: TGTGCCAGCAGTTACGGGACACCCAATGAAAAACTGTTTTTT. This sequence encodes CASSYGTPNEKLFF.

This CDR3 reads CASSPHKDRVDGYTF. DNA for the CDR3: TGTGCCAGCAGCCCGCATAAGGACAGGGTCGATGGCTACACCTTC. The chain employs TRBV7-2 and TRBJ1-2, with 8 bases lining up with TRBD1. The CDR3 covers 15 residues. V lost 5 bases to trimming and J lost 6 bases; unmatched junction nucleotides: 11. CDR1 is SGHTA and CDR2 is FQGNSA in the germline V gene.

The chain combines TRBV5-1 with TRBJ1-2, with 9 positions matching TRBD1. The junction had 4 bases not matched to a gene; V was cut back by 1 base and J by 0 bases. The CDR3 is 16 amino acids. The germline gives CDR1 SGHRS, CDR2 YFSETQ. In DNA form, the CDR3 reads TGCGCCAGCAGCTTGATGGGACAGGGATCTAACTATGGCTACACCTTC. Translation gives CASSLMGQGSNYGYTF.

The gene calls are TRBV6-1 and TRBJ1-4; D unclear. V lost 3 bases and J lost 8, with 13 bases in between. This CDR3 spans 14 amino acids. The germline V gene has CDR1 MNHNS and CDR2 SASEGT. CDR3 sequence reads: CASSEGSGWEKLFF. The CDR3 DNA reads TGTGCCAGCAGTGAGGGGTCGGGGTGGGAAAAACTGTTTTTT.

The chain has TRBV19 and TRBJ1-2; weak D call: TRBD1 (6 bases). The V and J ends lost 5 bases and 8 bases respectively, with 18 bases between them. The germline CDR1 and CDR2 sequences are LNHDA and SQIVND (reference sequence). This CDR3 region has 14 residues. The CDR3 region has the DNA TGTGCCAGTAGTTATTGGGGCAGGGGAAGCGGCTACACCTTC. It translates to CASSYWGRGSGYTF.